The sequence of this TCR beta chain was determined in a study of spatial heterogeneity in lung cancer. Study information: The approximately 67 donors had untreated early-stage non-small cell lung cancer.

Noted time point: blood at routine non-recurrence follow-up after resection. Each CDR3 protein is one row after TCRdb ran MiXCR on the 5' RACE reads. The sample shows about 110,000 distinct CDR3 sequences, less than 14% of them seen only once. Looked up from germline, CDR1 is MRHNA and CDR2 is SNTAGT. The V end lost 6 bases, the J end lost 3 bases, and 16 bases lay between the germline ends. CDR3 length: 15 residues. The sample here was PBMCs, taken at follow-up. This rearrangement joins TRBV6-4 to TRBJ2-3; no clear D gene. The source is a female donor with early-stage non-small cell lung cancer. Here the CDR3 reads CASSLTGQRTDTQYF. DNA for the CDR3: TGTGCCAGCAGCCTTACGGGCCAGAGAACAGATACGCAGTATTTT.